These T cell receptor beta chains were read from a single sample in a study of cytomegalovirus exposure and HLA in healthy donors. Assay used: immunoSEQ multiplex PCR; TCRdb lists only in-frame clones, some missing. This sample has 120,000 to 150,000 clones, with around two thirds found just once. The sample consisted of PBMCs. These receptor sequences come from a male donor in good health and CMV-seronegative. Each CDR3 is given with its conserved first and last residue. A D gene is named only where the DNA matches it firmly.

TRBJ1-1 TRBD1 TRBV29-1 CSVDRQGDNTEAFF
TRBJ1-6 TRBD1 TRBV2 CASSERQGANSPLHF
TRBJ1-6 . TRBV6-4 CASSVGRQFHNSPLHF
TRBJ1-5 . TRBV5-4 CASSLSGDGVDQPQHF
TRBJ1-1 TRBD1 TRBV11-3 CASSSYQGAAFF
TRBJ1-6 TRBD1 TRBV18 CASSSVRGRDSPLHF
TRBJ1-2 . TRBV4-2 CASSQEALHGADGYTF
TRBJ1-5 . TRBV7-2 CASSLVGGQPQHF
TRBJ1-6 . TRBV5-1 CASSPGGDSNSPLHF
TRBJ2-5 TRBD2 TRBV12-5 CASGLLAGGGQETQYF
TRBJ1-4 TRBD1 TRBV4-1 CASSRNPGTENEKLFF
TRBJ1-6 . TRBV18 CASSPDRSSYNSPLHF
TRBJ2-7 TRBD1 TRBV7-9 CASSLEDRHEQYF
TRBJ1-1 TRBD1 TRBV13 CASSSTGGGTEAFF
TRBJ1-1 . TRBV5-6 CASIPGTLIREAFF
TRBJ2-6 . TRBV7-2 CASSSDSALSGANVLTF
TRBJ2-3 . TRBV9 CASSVGVATDTQYF
TRBJ1-2 . TRBV6-1 CASSERRTLQGVGSFVVYGYTF
TRBJ1-3 TRBD1 TRBV18 CASSQPGTDSGNTIYF
TRBJ2-1 . TRBV12-5 CASGPDPGLGNEQFF
TRBJ2-2 . TRBV2 CASRLAAGTGELFF
TRBJ1-5 . TRBV27 CASSLDWRGGNQPQHF
TRBJ1-2 . TRBV7-2 CASSRLGGANYGYPF
TRBJ1-4 . TRBV7-2 CASSFGVTNEKLFF
TRBJ2-1 TRBD1 TRBV19 CASSHQPGQLHNEQFF
TRBJ2-7 . TRBV7-9 CASSLGAGVTYEQYF
TRBJ2-1 TRBD2 TRBV28 CASRTINALAGGLDEQFF
TRBJ1-5 TRBD1 TRBV28 CASSLIFYRGRPDGNQPQHF
TRBJ1-5 . TRBV18 CASSATSGDNQPQHF
TRBJ2-3 TRBD2 TRBV5-1 CASTNGLAGSDTQYF
TRBJ2-2 TRBD1 TRBV30 CAWSGQGAGELFF
TRBJ1-5 TRBD1 TRBV6-1 CASMGQTSNQPQHF
TRBJ2-6 . TRBV6-5 CASSYDRTTVLTF
TRBJ2-2 . TRBV9 CASSVEGRGVTGELFF
TRBJ2-5 TRBD2 TRBV5-1 CASSLNGAGDQETQYF
TRBJ2-1 . TRBV7-3 CASSLGAGSYNEQFF
TRBJ1-2 . TRBV7-2 CASSLSSGGKIDGYTF
TRBJ2-7 TRBD1 TRBV7-9 CASSPRDRQAYEQYF
TRBJ1-6 . TRBV30 CAWIEDVGAYNSPLHF
TRBJ2-1 . TRBV5-4 CASSPTSILGGNEQFF
TRBJ1-2 . TRBV5-4 CASSLPVTGLYGYTF
TRBJ1-2 TRBD1 TRBV18 CASAQGAGYGYTF
TRBJ1-5 TRBD1 TRBV30 CAWSGAGGQPQHF
TRBJ1-4 . TRBV4-1 CASSQVRGEKLFF
TRBJ2-5 TRBD2 TRBV5-4 CASSLEGRGDQETQYF
TRBJ1-1 . TRBV4-1 CASSQISRARVTEAFF
. . TRBV7-9 CASSAIPGHTYEQYF
TRBJ2-3 . TRBV19 CASSIGVRGAQYF
TRBJ1-4 TRBD1 TRBV9 CASSALLTGGGEKLFF
TRBJ2-2 . TRBV7-9 CASSPGTNPGELFF
TRBJ1-2 TRBD1 TRBV11-2 CASSPDRGPVGYTF
TRBJ1-1 TRBD1 TRBV5-1 CASGALQGMNTEAFF
TRBJ2-3 . TRBV9 CASSGVGGTDTQYF